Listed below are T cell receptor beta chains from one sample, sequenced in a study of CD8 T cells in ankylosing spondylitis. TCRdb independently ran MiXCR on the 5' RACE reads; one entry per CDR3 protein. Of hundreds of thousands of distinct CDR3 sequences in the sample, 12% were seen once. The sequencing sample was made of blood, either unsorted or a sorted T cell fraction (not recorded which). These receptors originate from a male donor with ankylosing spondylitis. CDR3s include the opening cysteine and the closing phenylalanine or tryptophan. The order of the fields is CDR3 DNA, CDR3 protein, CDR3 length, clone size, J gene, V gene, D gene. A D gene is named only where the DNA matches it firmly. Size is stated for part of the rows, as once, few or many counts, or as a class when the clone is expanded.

cdr3_nt: TGCGCCAGCAGCTCAGCGGTCGGAGGGGGCTACAATGAGCAGTTCTTC; cdr3_aa: CASSSAVGGGYNEQFF; cdr3_length: 16; clone_size: few; j_call: TRBJ2-1; v_call: TRBV5-1; d_call: NA
cdr3_nt: TGTGCCAGCAGGGGGGGTCCCCTAGGCTACAATGAGCAGTTCTTC; cdr3_aa: CASRGGPLGYNEQFF; cdr3_length: 15; clone_size: few; j_call: TRBJ2-1; v_call: TRBV28; d_call: NA
cdr3_nt: TGCAGTGCTAGGAAAGAGGGACCCGCAGATACGCAGTATTTT; cdr3_aa: CSARKEGPADTQYF; cdr3_length: 14; clone_size: few; j_call: TRBJ2-3; v_call: TRBV20-1; d_call: NA
cdr3_nt: TGTGCCAGCGGGGACAGGGGAGGTACAGATACGCAGTATTTT; cdr3_aa: CASGDRGGTDTQYF; cdr3_length: 14; clone_size: few; j_call: TRBJ2-3; v_call: TRBV7-2; d_call: TRBD1
cdr3_nt: TGCAGTGCTGCCTTAGCTACCCTAAACGAGCAGTACTTC; cdr3_aa: CSAALATLNEQYF; cdr3_length: 13; clone_size: NA; j_call: TRBJ2-7; v_call: TRBV20-1; d_call: NA
cdr3_nt: TGTGCCAGCAGCCCACTGCCGGGAACCGGGGAGCTGTTTTTT; cdr3_aa: CASSPLPGTGELFF; cdr3_length: 14; clone_size: many; j_call: TRBJ2-2; v_call: TRBV7-6; d_call: NA
cdr3_nt: TGTGCCAGCAGCCAAGCGGTGGACAGCACACGGACAGATACGCAGTATTTT; cdr3_aa: CASSQAVDSTRTDTQYF; cdr3_length: 17; clone_size: NA; j_call: TRBJ2-3; v_call: TRBV4-2; d_call: NA
cdr3_nt: TGTGCCAGCTCACCACCATGGGACGCCGGGGAGCTGTTTTTT; cdr3_aa: CASSPPWDAGELFF; cdr3_length: 14; clone_size: few; j_call: TRBJ2-2; v_call: TRBV18; d_call: NA
cdr3_nt: TGCGCCAGCAGCCGATACAGGGGGCAGAGCACCGGGGAGCTGTTTTTT; cdr3_aa: CASSRYRGQSTGELFF; cdr3_length: 16; clone_size: NA; j_call: TRBJ2-2; v_call: TRBV4-3; d_call: TRBD1
cdr3_nt: TGCAGTGCTAGAGGACAGGGGCGGAACACAGATACGCAGTATTTT; cdr3_aa: CSARGQGRNTDTQYF; cdr3_length: 15; clone_size: NA; j_call: TRBJ2-3; v_call: TRBV20-1; d_call: TRBD1
cdr3_nt: TGTGCCAGCAGCGTCCTCCGAGACGGATGGTTCACCGGGGAGCTGTTTTTT; cdr3_aa: CASSVLRDGWFTGELFF; cdr3_length: 17; clone_size: few; j_call: TRBJ2-2; v_call: TRBV9; d_call: NA
cdr3_nt: TGCGCCAGCAGCCAAGGACTAGCGGGGAGCAAGGACATTCAGTACTTC; cdr3_aa: CASSQGLAGSKDIQYF; cdr3_length: 16; clone_size: few; j_call: TRBJ2-4; v_call: TRBV4-3; d_call: TRBD2
cdr3_nt: TGTGCCACCAGTGACCCTGGGGTTAGCTCCTACAATGAGCAGTTCTTC; cdr3_aa: CATSDPGVSSYNEQFF; cdr3_length: 16; clone_size: few; j_call: TRBJ2-1; v_call: TRBV24-1; d_call: NA
cdr3_nt: TGTGCCAGCAGCTCCCGGGGGGGATCAGATACGCAGTATTTT; cdr3_aa: CASSSRGGSDTQYF; cdr3_length: 14; clone_size: NA; j_call: TRBJ2-3; v_call: TRBV3-1; d_call: TRBD2
cdr3_nt: TGTGCCAGCAGCGATTGGACAGGGGGGATGAACACTGAAGCTTTCTTT; cdr3_aa: CASSDWTGGMNTEAFF; cdr3_length: 16; clone_size: few; j_call: TRBJ1-1; v_call: TRBV25-1; d_call: TRBD1
cdr3_nt: TGTGCCAGCAGTTTCCGGGGGCTCCGGACCCAGTACTTC; cdr3_aa: CASSFRGLRTQYF; cdr3_length: 13; clone_size: few; j_call: TRBJ2-5; v_call: TRBV7-2; d_call: NA
cdr3_nt: TGCGCCAGCAGCCAAGAAACGTGGGAGGGCGTTACGCAGTATTTT; cdr3_aa: CASSQETWEGVTQYF; cdr3_length: 15; clone_size: few; j_call: TRBJ2-3; v_call: TRBV4-3; d_call: TRBD2
cdr3_nt: TGCAGTGCTAGAATAGCGGGGCGGCCCAGCGAGCAGTACTTC; cdr3_aa: CSARIAGRPSEQYF; cdr3_length: 14; clone_size: few; j_call: TRBJ2-7; v_call: TRBV20-1; d_call: TRBD2
cdr3_nt: TGTGCCAGCAGCGTAGGGAACCCCTGGAACACTGAAGCTTTCTTT; cdr3_aa: CASSVGNPWNTEAFF; cdr3_length: 15; clone_size: NA; j_call: TRBJ1-1; v_call: TRBV9; d_call: NA
cdr3_nt: TGTGCCAGCAGCGAGGGACAGGGGGTAGGCTATGGCTACACCTTC; cdr3_aa: CASSEGQGVGYGYTF; cdr3_length: 15; clone_size: few; j_call: TRBJ1-2; v_call: TRBV7-2; d_call: TRBD1
cdr3_nt: TGCGCCAGCACAGGGCAGGGGGCGAGTGAGACCCAGTACTTC; cdr3_aa: CASTGQGASETQYF; cdr3_length: 14; clone_size: NA; j_call: TRBJ2-5; v_call: TRBV5-1; d_call: TRBD1
cdr3_nt: TGTGCCAGCAGTTACGTCGGCTCCTGGGAGACCCAGTACTTC; cdr3_aa: CASSYVGSWETQYF; cdr3_length: 14; clone_size: few; j_call: TRBJ2-5; v_call: TRBV6-5; d_call: NA
cdr3_nt: TGTGCCAGCAGTTACGTGGGAGATTCACCCCTCCACTTT; cdr3_aa: CASSYVGDSPLHF; cdr3_length: 13; clone_size: few; j_call: TRBJ1-6; v_call: TRBV6-2/TRBV6-3; d_call: NA
cdr3_nt: TGCAGTGCTAGCTGGACAGGGGGCATAGAAGAGACCCAGTACTTC; cdr3_aa: CSASWTGGIEETQYF; cdr3_length: 15; clone_size: NA; j_call: TRBJ2-5; v_call: TRBV20-1; d_call: TRBD1
cdr3_nt: TGTGCCAGCAGTGCTAGCGGGAGCATCTACGAGCAGTACTTC; cdr3_aa: CASSASGSIYEQYF; cdr3_length: 14; clone_size: few; j_call: TRBJ2-7; v_call: TRBV2; d_call: TRBD2
cdr3_nt: TGTGCCACCTCCGAATTGTACGAGCAGTACTTC; cdr3_aa: CATSELYEQYF; cdr3_length: 11; clone_size: NA; j_call: TRBJ2-7; v_call: TRBV28; d_call: NA
cdr3_nt: TGCAGTGCTAGAGGGGGAAATAACAATCAGCCCCAGCATTTT; cdr3_aa: CSARGGNNNQPQHF; cdr3_length: 14; clone_size: NA; j_call: TRBJ1-5; v_call: TRBV20-1; d_call: NA
cdr3_nt: TGCAGTGCTGGCGGGAACTACGAGCAGTACTTC; cdr3_aa: CSAGGNYEQYF; cdr3_length: 11; clone_size: NA; j_call: TRBJ2-7; v_call: TRBV20-1; d_call: NA
cdr3_nt: TGTGCCAGCAGCCCAAGGACAGTAATGAACACTGAAGCTTTCTTT; cdr3_aa: CASSPRTVMNTEAFF; cdr3_length: 15; clone_size: NA; j_call: TRBJ1-1; v_call: TRBV7-9; d_call: NA
cdr3_nt: TGCAGCGTTGCCCAGGACGGCAATCAGCCCCAGCATTTT; cdr3_aa: CSVAQDGNQPQHF; cdr3_length: 13; clone_size: many; j_call: TRBJ1-5; v_call: TRBV29-1; d_call: NA
cdr3_nt: TGCAGTGCTCGAACGGGACAAGGATTTGCTACGCAGTATTTT; cdr3_aa: CSARTGQGFATQYF; cdr3_length: 14; clone_size: NA; j_call: TRBJ2-3; v_call: TRBV20-1; d_call: NA
cdr3_nt: TGTGCCACCAGTGGATTTGACCGGGAGTTAACCTACAATGAGCAGTTCTTC; cdr3_aa: CATSGFDRELTYNEQFF; cdr3_length: 17; clone_size: NA; j_call: TRBJ2-1; v_call: TRBV24-1; d_call: NA
cdr3_nt: TGTGCCAGCAGGTCTGGGTCACCCCTCCACTTT; cdr3_aa: CASRSGSPLHF; cdr3_length: 11; clone_size: few; j_call: TRBJ1-6; v_call: TRBV2; d_call: NA
cdr3_nt: TGCGCCAGCAGCCTGGATGGGTCAACCGGGGGATACTATGGCTACACCTTC; cdr3_aa: CASSLDGSTGGYYGYTF; cdr3_length: 17; clone_size: few; j_call: TRBJ1-2; v_call: TRBV5-1; d_call: NA
cdr3_nt: TGTGCCAGCACCGGAGGAGCGGGCTATGGCTACACCTTC; cdr3_aa: CASTGGAGYGYTF; cdr3_length: 13; clone_size: many; j_call: TRBJ1-2; v_call: TRBV6-6; d_call: NA
cdr3_nt: TGTGCCAGCAGATTGGCTGCTGGAAACACCATATATTTT; cdr3_aa: CASRLAAGNTIYF; cdr3_length: 13; clone_size: many; j_call: TRBJ1-3; v_call: TRBV12-3/TRBV12-4; d_call: NA
cdr3_nt: TGTGCCAGCAGCGTATCAGACCAGAATACGCAGTATTTT; cdr3_aa: CASSVSDQNTQYF; cdr3_length: 13; clone_size: few; j_call: TRBJ2-3; v_call: TRBV9; d_call: NA
cdr3_nt: TGTGCCAGCAGCAAAGCCCAATCCAACTTAGAATACGAGCAGTACTTC; cdr3_aa: CASSKAQSNLEYEQYF; cdr3_length: 16; clone_size: NA; j_call: TRBJ2-7; v_call: TRBV21-1; d_call: NA
cdr3_nt: TGTGCCATCAGTCCAGGGTTCCCTGAAGCTTTCTTT; cdr3_aa: CAISPGFPEAFF; cdr3_length: 12; clone_size: NA; j_call: TRBJ1-1; v_call: TRBV10-3; d_call: NA
cdr3_nt: TGCAGTGCTAAACTAGCGGGGGGAGGTGAGCAGTTCTTC; cdr3_aa: CSAKLAGGGEQFF; cdr3_length: 13; clone_size: NA; j_call: TRBJ2-1; v_call: TRBV20-1; d_call: TRBD2
cdr3_nt: TGTGCCAGCAGTGATCACAGGGTCGGGGACACTGAAGCTTTCTTT; cdr3_aa: CASSDHRVGDTEAFF; cdr3_length: 15; clone_size: many; j_call: TRBJ1-1; v_call: TRBV25-1; d_call: NA
cdr3_nt: TGTGCCAGCGCACTATACGGAGCGGGAGGGGATGAGACCCAGTACTTC; cdr3_aa: CASALYGAGGDETQYF; cdr3_length: 16; clone_size: few; j_call: TRBJ2-5; v_call: TRBV4-2; d_call: TRBD2
cdr3_nt: TGCAGTGCTAGAGGTCCAGCCGGAGTGGAAAAACTGTTTTTT; cdr3_aa: CSARGPAGVEKLFF; cdr3_length: 14; clone_size: many; j_call: TRBJ1-4; v_call: TRBV20-1; d_call: NA
cdr3_nt: TGTGCCAGCAATCACCGGGACAGGTACAATGAGCAGTTCTTC; cdr3_aa: CASNHRDRYNEQFF; cdr3_length: 14; clone_size: NA; j_call: TRBJ2-1; v_call: TRBV2; d_call: TRBD1
cdr3_nt: TGCAGTGCTAACCCCTTTCTTCGGGCTAGCGGGAGCAATGAGCAGTTCTTC; cdr3_aa: CSANPFLRASGSNEQFF; cdr3_length: 17; clone_size: few; j_call: TRBJ2-1; v_call: TRBV20-1; d_call: TRBD2
cdr3_nt: TGTGCCAGCAGCCGCCCGGGACTAGTTTACTACGAGCAGTACTTC; cdr3_aa: CASSRPGLVYYEQYF; cdr3_length: 15; clone_size: NA; j_call: TRBJ2-7; v_call: TRBV6-2/TRBV6-3; d_call: TRBD2
cdr3_nt: TGTGCCAGCACGAAGGACCATAACACTGAAGCTTTCTTT; cdr3_aa: CASTKDHNTEAFF; cdr3_length: 13; clone_size: NA; j_call: TRBJ1-1; v_call: TRBV2; d_call: NA
cdr3_nt: TGTGCCAGCAGTTACAAGGGCAGTGGCTACACCTTC; cdr3_aa: CASSYKGSGYTF; cdr3_length: 12; clone_size: NA; j_call: TRBJ1-2; v_call: TRBV6-5; d_call: NA
cdr3_nt: TGTGCCAGCAGCTCCTCAGGACAGGGCCCCGAGACCCAGTACTTC; cdr3_aa: CASSSSGQGPETQYF; cdr3_length: 15; clone_size: many; j_call: TRBJ2-5; v_call: TRBV7-8; d_call: TRBD1
cdr3_nt: TGTGCCAGCTCACCACCGGGGGGTTTAGCTGGGGCCAACGTCCTGACTTTC; cdr3_aa: CASSPPGGLAGANVLTF; cdr3_length: 17; clone_size: NA; j_call: TRBJ2-6; v_call: TRBV18; d_call: NA
cdr3_nt: TGCGCCAGCAGCTTGGACGGACACCTCACCGGGGAGCTGTTTTTT; cdr3_aa: CASSLDGHLTGELFF; cdr3_length: 15; clone_size: many; j_call: TRBJ2-2; v_call: TRBV5-1; d_call: NA
cdr3_nt: TGCAGCGTTGAACGGGGGCTCTCTGGAAACACCATATATTTT; cdr3_aa: CSVERGLSGNTIYF; cdr3_length: 14; clone_size: NA; j_call: TRBJ1-3; v_call: TRBV29-1; d_call: NA
cdr3_nt: TGTGCCACCAGCAGAGAGGGAGCGCGCCTGGAAGACGAGCAGTACTTC; cdr3_aa: CATSREGARLEDEQYF; cdr3_length: 16; clone_size: many; j_call: TRBJ2-7; v_call: TRBV15; d_call: NA
cdr3_nt: TGTGCCAGCAGCCAAGGGGGAGATGCAAGGACCCAGTACTTC; cdr3_aa: CASSQGGDARTQYF; cdr3_length: 14; clone_size: few; j_call: TRBJ2-5; v_call: TRBV4-2; d_call: NA